The present entry profiles one T cell receptor (beta chain) with its context. This may stem from a read error, because a much larger clone lies one nucleotide away. This sample is drawn from a study of T cells in Graves' hyperthyroidism and ophthalmopathy. Template material for amplifying TCR beta CDR3 regions consisted of RNA transcripts. TCR CDR3 underwent first-round RT-PCR with the HTBI primer set. MiXCR, applied by TCRdb to the multiplex PCR reads, yields one record per CDR3 protein. The top ten clones hold 8.9% of a sample with roughly 840,000 distinct CDR3 sequences, 38% of them seen once. The CDR3 runs to 15 residues. Germline CDR1 is SGHTA and CDR2 is FQGNSA. The V and J ends lost 8 bases and 7 bases respectively, with 18 bases between them.

The chain combines TRBV7-2 with TRBJ1-6, with D possibly matching TRBD1 (6 bases). This receptor was identified in a man between 18 and 35 years old with Graves' hyperthyroidism. The sample was blood. This CDR3 reads CASGAWDTQNSPLHF. CDR3 bases: TGTGCCAGCGGCGCCTGGGACACCCAAAATTCACCCCTCCACTTT.